This TCR beta chain was sequenced for a study of Graves' ophthalmopathy and Graves' hyperthyroidism. General study findings and limits: At about 69% sensitivity and approximately 78% specificity, the model predicted progression of the ophthalmopathy. Most thyroid clonotypes expanded beyond 0.001 frequency were also found in blood.

In this cohort, patients with other autoimmune diseases, uncontrolled infections, pregnancy or lactation were excluded. Clinical symptoms, serum thyroxine, TRAb, thyroid ultrasound and orbital computed tomography were relied on for diagnosis. This clonotype was observed at least ten times. The antigen is unknown. For repertoire sequencing, the TCR beta CDR3 regions were amplified from RNA transcripts. The first-round RT-PCR employed HTBI primers together with the Qiagen OneStep RT-PCR kit. A multiplex PCR was then performed as the second round. Each CDR3 protein is one row after TCRdb ran MiXCR on the multiplex PCR reads. The table has a few hundred thousand distinct CDR3 sequences, less than 40% seen once. This CDR3 has 12 residues. Germline values: CDR1 SEHNR, CDR2 FQNEAQ (reference sequence). The ends were cut back, 1 base at V and 7 bases at J, with 7 bases in the middle.

Sequencing was carried out using peripheral blood or thyroid tissue (not recorded which). The chain uses TRBV7-9 and TRBJ1-1; no clear D. The receptor was isolated from an adult man with Graves' hyperthyroidism. The CDR3 spells CASSLDPVEAFF. The DNA for the CDR3 is TGTGCCAGCAGCTTAGACCCGGTTGAAGCTTTCTTT.